Below, 3 T cell receptor beta chains from the same sample are listed, as sequenced in a study of persistence of HIV-infected CD4 T cells. Their antigens are not known. The stimulus was an HIV-1 Gag 15-mer peptide pool, about 1 ug/peptide/mL. Responding CD4+ T cells were sorted by upregulation of both CD40 ligand and CD69. The immunoSEQ assay was version 4, run in survey mode. Method: immunoSEQ multiplex PCR; TCRdb's copy keeps in-frame clones and lacks some. The table includes about 25,000 clones, around two thirds detected once. Sequences were derived from CD4+ T cells sorted from PBMCs after approximately 20-hour stimulation, sampled from a patient who received antiretroviral therapy. These receptors originate from an adult man with HIV who was CMV-seropositive.

The chain joins TRBV7-2 to TRBJ2-3, with TRBD2 matching over 13 bases. Germline CDR1 and CDR2: SGHTA and FQGNSA. J lost 4 bases, V lost 8 bases, and 6 bases had no gene match. The CDR3 contains 15 residues. The CDR3 sequence: CASAELAGGPDTQYF. In nucleotides, the CDR3 is TGTGCCAGCGCTGAACTAGCGGGGGGGCCAGATACGCAGTATTTT.

The V gene is TRBV27, the J gene TRBJ2-2, with 8 positions matching TRBD1. This CDR3 has 15 residues. Unmatched junction bases numbered 6, after V lost 5 bases and J lost 4 bases. From germline, CDR1 is MNHEY and CDR2 SMNVEV (reference sequence). The CDR3 sequence: CASSPRGQVTGELFF. The CDR3 DNA reads TGTGCCAGCAGTCCTCGGGGACAGGTCACCGGGGAGCTGTTTTTT.

V and J are TRBV18 and TRBJ2-7; 9 nucleotides match TRBD1. CDR3 length: 15 residues. CDR1 KGHSH and CDR2 LQKENI come from the germline V gene. Germline trimming cut 0 bases from V and 3 bases from J; bases unmatched to any gene: 3. The chain's CDR3 is CASSPPDRGIYEQYF. In nucleotides, the CDR3 is TGTGCCAGCTCACCACCGGACAGGGGCATCTACGAGCAGTACTTC.